Following are 10 T cell receptor beta chains from one sample sequenced in a study of a mutant IDH1 vaccine in newly diagnosed glioma (dated by TCRdb to the early 2020s). The time point label corresponds to: baseline, week 1 (first vaccination visit). The intended sense of this specimen's treatment or condition label: pre-vaccination baseline after standard-of-care therapy. Library method: the immunoSEQ multiplex PCR assay. TCRdb stores this immuneACCESS table with in-frame sequences only. Part of the clones is absent; in the studies checked, under half of the shortfall reflects unresolved V genes, and no reason is known for the rest. For this sample there are about 88,000 clones; roughly 82% appear just once. The top ten clones comprise nearly 5.5% of the sample. Source: PBMCs, taken from a glioma patient treated with radiotherapy, temozolomide or both. Every receptor here comes from a man aged 35 to 55 with glioma. Some clones in this sample may be carry-over from other donors' samples.

The rearrangement uses TRBV5-5 and TRBJ2-3; a weak D match, TRBD1 (6 bases). The V gene's germline CDR1 is SGHKS and CDR2 YYEKEE (reference sequence). CDR3 size: 13 residues. V lost 0 bases to trimming and J lost 6 bases, with 8 bases between them. The CDR3 nucleotides read TGTGCCAGCAGCTTGGTCACAGGGGATACGCAGTATTTT. This sequence encodes CASSLVTGDTQYF.

CDR3 sequence (DNA): TGTGCCAGCAGTGAAATTGTGCGGGGTAACTATGGCTACACCTTC. It specifies CASSEIVRGNYGYTF. The V gene is TRBV2, the J gene TRBJ1-2; D remains ambiguous. Trimming took off 2 bases at V and 1 base at J, with 11 bases between the two ends. The length of the CDR3 is 15 residues. Per germline, CDR1 SNHLY and CDR2 FYNNEI.

This chain links TRBV14 with TRBJ2-3; maybe TRBD2 (6 bases). Germline loops: CDR1 SGHDN, CDR2 FVKESK. There are 15 residues in the CDR3. V was clipped by 0 bases and J by 5 bases, with 12 bases between them. CDR3 sequence reads: CASSQDRGLIDTQYF. The CDR3 DNA reads TGTGCCAGCAGCCAAGATCGGGGACTCATAGATACGCAGTATTTT.

The chain joins TRBV5-1 to TRBJ2-2; D ambiguous. Per the germline V gene, CDR1 is SGHRS and CDR2 is YFSETQ. CDR3 length: 13 amino acids. The V end was cut by 1 base, the J end by 7 bases, with 8 bases between. CDR3 sequence: CASSLRESGELFF. CDR3 DNA sequence: TGCGCCAGCAGCTTGCGCGAAAGCGGGGAGCTGTTTTTT.

The chain joins TRBV6-5 to TRBJ2-7; tentatively, D is TRBD1 (7 bases). Germline V gives CDR1 MNHEY, CDR2 SVGAGI. The CDR3 totals 14 residues. V was clipped by 4 bases and J by 5 bases, with 15 bases between them. The CDR3 DNA sequence: TGTGCCAGCAGTTTAGAACAGGGGAGGCACGAGCAGTACTTC. It codes for CASSLEQGRHEQYF.

The chain combines TRBV2 with TRBJ2-5; 7 positions match TRBD1. CDR3 length: 13 residues. The trim removed 7 bases at V and 3 bases at J, leaving 5 bases unmatched. CDR1 and CDR2 from the germline V gene are SNHLY and FYNNEI. CDR3 nucleotide sequence: TGTGCCAGCATTGCAGGGGGAAAAGAGACCCAGTACTTC. Translated: CASIAGGKETQYF. Full variable domain (outside the CDR3, taken from reference TRBV2 and TRBJ2-5): EPEVTQTPSHQVTQMGQEVILRCVPISNHLYFYWYRQILGQKVEFLVSFYNNEISEKSEIFDDQFSVERPDGSNFTLKIRSTKLEDSAMYFCASIAGGKETQYFGPGTRLLVL.

This clone was observed a single time. A read error may produce the germline difference seen at one junction end. The chain is built from TRBV13 and TRBJ1-1, with 10 nucleotides matching TRBD1. CDR1 is PRHDT, CDR2 FYEKMQ, per germline (reference sequence). CDR3 length: 13 amino acids. CDR3 loop: CVSSLDRGPEAFF. As DNA, the CDR3 is TGTGTCAGCAGCTTAGACAGGGGGCCTGAAGCTTTCTTT.

The CDR3 reads CASSIAVQATYGYTF. CDR3 DNA: TGTGCCAGTAGTATAGCCGTCCAGGCTACCTATGGCTACACCTTC. The chain couples TRBV19 to TRBJ1-2, with unresolved D. The CDR3 is made up of 15 amino acids. V was trimmed by 1 base and J by 4 bases, leaving 13 bases between them. CDR1 and CDR2 (germline): LNHDA, SQIVND (reference sequence).

CDR3 nucleotide sequence: TGTGCCAGCAGCTTAGCGAGGTCAGGGAACTATGGCTACACCTTC. It yields the protein CASSLARSGNYGYTF. J is TRBJ1-2 and V is TRBV7-9; D might be TRBD1 (5 bases). V was shortened by 0 bases and J by 2 bases, with 10 bases between the two germline ends. The CDR3 length is 15 residues. Germline V lookup: CDR1 SEHNR, CDR2 FQNEAQ (reference sequence).

V gene TRBV7-9 combines with J gene TRBJ2-6; D call uncertain. Deletions cut 6 bases from V and 0 bases from J, with 15 bases between. This CDR3 comprises 17 residues. Germline values: CDR1 SEHNR, CDR2 FQNEAQ (reference sequence). The DNA for the CDR3 is TGTGCCAGCAGACCCTGGCTGTTGGACTCTGGGGCCAACGTCCTGACTTTC. Protein: CASRPWLLDSGANVLTF.